Listed here are 6 T cell receptor beta chains from one sample, sequenced in a study of T-cell memory formation after mild COVID-19. TCRdb called the 5' RACE reads again in MiXCR, with one record for every CDR3 protein. The sample has 200,000 to 300,000 distinct CDR3 sequences, approximately 15% seen once; the top ten hold roughly 21%. Sequenced material: PBMCs or a T cell subset sorted from them (not recorded which). The receptors come from a man aged 18 to 30 who had mild COVID-19 (a few samples of this study predate the infection). Cell type and time point are not known.

The chain links TRBV5-6 to TRBJ1-1; no clear D gene. V gave up 4 bases and J gave up 7 bases, with 14 bases separating them. Per germline, CDR1 SGHDT and CDR2 YYEEEE. This CDR3 contains 13 residues. The CDR3 DNA reads as TGTGCCAGCAGCCTGTGGACGGAGGGTGAAGCTTTCTTT. The encoded protein is CASSLWTEGEAFF.

V and J are TRBV9 and TRBJ1-2, with a weak D call TRBD1 (6 bases). V dropped 7 bases and J dropped 2 bases, with 12 bases sitting between them. The germline V gene has CDR1 SGDLS and CDR2 YYNGEE. The CDR3 sequence is 13 residues long. The CDR3 coding sequence is TGTGCCAGCGGCCACAGGGAGAACTATGGCTACACCTTC. It yields the protein CASGHRENYGYTF.

V gene TRBV5-1 combines with J gene TRBJ2-3; unclear D gene. The length of the CDR3 is 14 residues. V lost 0 bases to trimming and J lost 6 bases, with 11 bases between them. Per the germline V gene, CDR1 is SGHRS and CDR2 is YFSETQ. CDR3 sequence (DNA): TGCGCCAGCAGCTTGGCGTCGATCGCGGATACGCAGTATTTT. Its translation: CASSLASIADTQYF.

There are a few counts of this clonotype. The chain links TRBV20-1 to TRBJ1-2; TRBD1 aligns across 7 bases. V lost 7 bases and J lost 0; bases outside the gene matches: 14. Germline CDR1 and CDR2: DFQATT and SNEGSKA (reference sequence). CDR3 length: 16 residues. CDR3 sequence reads: CSVTGVRDTPNYGYTF. The CDR3 coding sequence is TGCAGTGTCACAGGGGTCCGGGACACCCCTAACTATGGCTACACCTTC.

The chain couples TRBV12-3 or TRBV12-4 to TRBJ1-5; TRBD1 might be the D (6 bases). The CDR3 spans 14 residues. Between the trimmed V and J ends, which lost 2 bases and 7 bases, there was a span of 12 bases. As DNA, the CDR3 is TGTGCCAGCAGTTTATCGGGGGCGGGCCAGCCCCAGCATTTT. Its translation: CASSLSGAGQPQHF.

This clonotype came up a few times. The V and J genes are TRBV6-2 or TRBV6-3 and TRBJ2-7, with a tentative D call TRBD1 (6 bases). CDR1 and CDR2 (germline): MNHEY, SVGEGT. Deletions cut 6 bases from V and 2 bases from J, with 23 bases between. The CDR3 loop spans 17 amino acids. CDR3 protein: CASRPGQRRVDPYEQYV. CDR3 nucleotide sequence: TGTGCCAGCAGACCCGGACAGCGAAGGGTAGACCCCTACGAGCAGTACGTC.